This passage covers 26 T cell receptor beta chains from one sample sequenced in a study of blood T cell repertoires in COVID-19. The protocol was immunoSEQ multiplex PCR, while the TCRdb copy is restricted to in-frame clones and leaves out a portion. The data contain 190,000 or so clones, roughly 83% of them seen just once; the ten biggest clones take up around 9%. The source material was PBMCs or T cells enriched from blood (not recorded which). These TCRs come from a woman younger than 45 who had recovered from COVID-19.

The J gene is TRBJ2-7, the V gene TRBV27; 14 bases match TRBD2. After removal of 5 bases from V and 4 bases from J, the junction contained 4 bases not matched to a gene. The CDR3 has 15 amino acids. Germline values: CDR1 MNHEY, CDR2 SMNVEV (reference sequence). In nucleotides, the CDR3 is TGTGCCAGCAGTCCAAGGACTAGCGGGAGGTACGAGCAGTACTTC. Translated: CASSPRTSGRYEQYF.

The genes are TRBV11-2 and TRBJ1-4; D possibly corresponds to TRBD1 (5 bases). The CDR3 extends over 15 amino acids. V lost 5 bases and J lost 8, with 18 bases in between. In germline, CDR1 is SGHAT, CDR2 FQNNGV. The CDR3 sequence is CASSAMAGNWEKLFF. CDR3 bases: TGTGCCAGCAGCGCGATGGCAGGGAACTGGGAAAAACTGTTTTTT.

V and J are TRBV6-5 and TRBJ2-1; 8 bases map to TRBD1. The germline gives CDR1 MNHEY, CDR2 SVGAGI. With 8 bases clipped from V and 5 bases from J, the junction kept 5 bases outside the gene matches. The length of the CDR3 is 13 residues. Here the CDR3 reads CASPDRVHNEQFF. Here the CDR3 DNA reads TGTGCCAGCCCGGACAGGGTCCACAATGAGCAGTTCTTC.

The chain employs TRBV5-1 and TRBJ1-1; 7 nucleotides line up with TRBD1. Germline V gene lookup returns CDR1 SGHRS and CDR2 YFSETQ. The CDR3 is made up of 15 amino acids. V shed 0 bases and J 4 bases; nucleotides not matched to a gene: 6. CDR3 sequence (DNA): TGCGCCAGCAGCTTGGCCCCACAGGGGCCCACTGAAGCTTTCTTT. Translated, it gives CASSLAPQGPTEAFF.

The chain joins TRBV7-6 to TRBJ2-2; possible D gene TRBD2, 7 bases. The CDR3 totals 15 residues. Germline V CDR1 and CDR2: SGHVS, FNYEAQ. The V end lost 5 bases, the J end lost 8 bases, and 18 bases lay between the germline ends. The DNA for the CDR3 is TGTGCCAGCAGCCTTGGGGGGGGCGATTCTGGGGAGCTGTTTTTT. Amino acid sequence: CASSLGGGDSGELFF.

Only a few counts were recorded for this clone. The rearrangement links TRBV10-1 to TRBJ2-2, with D perhaps matching TRBD1 (6 bases). The CDR3 sequence is 15 residues long. The V end was cut by 1 base, the J end by 4 bases, with 10 bases between. Germline V lookup: CDR1 WNHNN, CDR2 SYGVQD (reference sequence). The CDR3 is CASSEFTGFTGELFF. Here the CDR3 DNA reads TGCGCCAGCAGTGAGTTTACAGGGTTCACCGGGGAGCTGTTTTTT.

The chain recombines TRBV28 with TRBJ1-6; 7 positions match TRBD1. The CDR3 loop spans 16 amino acids. The V segment lost 6 bases and the J segment 0 bases; nucleotides outside the gene matches: 5. Germline CDR1 is MDHEN and CDR2 is SYDVKM. CDR3 region: CASSTRQGSYNSPLHF. The CDR3 region has the DNA TGTGCCAGCAGCACCCGACAGGGCTCCTATAATTCACCCCTCCACTTT.

V gene TRBV2 combines with J gene TRBJ2-6, with D maybe TRBD2 (7 bases). V lost 7 bases and J lost 3, with 19 bases in between. CDR1 SNHLY and CDR2 FYNNEI come from the germline V gene. The CDR3 is 17 residues long. Here the CDR3 DNA reads TGTGCCAGCACCCCCCAAGCCGGGGGGCTTGGGGCCAACGTCCTGACTTTC. Translated: CASTPQAGGLGANVLTF.

The V and J genes are TRBV19 and TRBJ1-4, with 7 bases matching TRBD1. Germline V gene data show CDR1 as LNHDA and CDR2 as SQIVND (reference sequence). Trimming cost V 9 bases and J 0 bases; bases outside gene matches: 13. This CDR3 spans 17 amino acids. The CDR3 nucleotides read TGTGCCAGAAGCTCGACAGGGCCTCGTGCAACTAATGAAAAACTGTTTTTT. Encoded protein: CARSSTGPRATNEKLFF.

The chain's CDR3 is CASSPNLQGGWGGYTF. The DNA of the CDR3 is TGTGCCAGCAGCCCCAACCTACAGGGGGGCTGGGGTGGCTACACCTTC. The chain is built from TRBV3-1 (or the pseudogene TRBV3-2) and TRBJ1-2; 8 nucleotides align to TRBD1. CDR1 LGHDT and CDR2 YNNKEL come from the germline V gene (reference sequence). V was clipped by 4 bases and J by 7 bases; unmatched bases: 14. The CDR3 covers 16 residues.

The chain uses TRBV21-1 and TRBJ2-7; the D call TRBD2 from the table was never checked on the DNA. TRBV21-1 is classified as a pseudogene. This CDR3 is 15 amino acids long. Here the CDR3 reads CASSKDTSRAYEQYF. The CDR3 coding sequence is TGTGCCAGCAGCAAAGACACTAGCCGGGCCTACGAGCAGTACTTC.

The sample holds a few counts of this clone. J is TRBJ2-7 and V is TRBV21-1; the listed D gene, TRBD1, was not tested against the DNA. TRBV21-1 is listed as a pseudogene. This CDR3 contains 17 residues. CDR3 DNA sequence: TGTGCCAGCAGCTCTCGGGGACAGGGACAGGACTCCTACGAGCAGTACTTC. Protein: CASSSRGQGQDSYEQYF.

This rearrangement joins TRBV11-2 to TRBJ2-7; TRBD1 might be the D (6 bases). The CDR3 contains 14 residues. Germline V lookup: CDR1 SGHAT, CDR2 FQNNGV. V was cut by 1 base and J by 10 bases, with 17 bases left in between. CDR3 bases: TGTGCCAGCAGCTTAGGGACAGTGGGCCGCCCCCAGTACTTC. Translated: CASSLGTVGRPQYF.

The chain joins TRBV19 to TRBJ2-7, with 7 bases lining up with TRBD1. Per the germline V gene, CDR1 is LNHDA and CDR2 is SQIVND (reference sequence). Trimming cost V 7 bases and J 2 bases; bases outside gene matches: 8. The CDR3 is made up of 14 amino acids. CDR3 sequence reads: CASNVGQETYEQYF. The CDR3 region has the DNA TGTGCCAGTAACGTTGGACAGGAGACCTACGAGCAGTACTTC.

This clone appeared a few times. This sequence joins TRBV28 and TRBJ2-5; a weak D match, TRBD2 (6 bases). CDR1 and CDR2 from the germline V gene are MDHEN and SYDVKM. CDR3 length equals 15 residues. Trimming stripped 7 bases from V and 1 base from J, with 16 bases between. The CDR3 sequence is CASTTGGSFQETQYF. CDR3 bases: TGTGCCAGCACTACAGGAGGGAGTTTCCAAGAGACCCAGTACTTC. Full variable domain (outside the CDR3, taken from reference TRBV28 and TRBJ2-5): DVKVTQSSRYLVKRTGEKVFLECVQDMDHENMFWYRQDPGLGLRLIYFSYDVKMKEKGDIPEGYSVSREKKERFSLILESASTNQTSMYLCASTTGGSFQETQYFGPGTRLLVL.

The chain employs TRBV19 and TRBJ2-2; D is ambiguous. V gave up 2 bases and J gave up 0 bases, with 4 bases separating them. The CDR3 totals 14 residues. Germline CDR1 reads LNHDA; CDR2 reads SQIVND (reference sequence). DNA of the CDR3: TGTGCCAGTAGTATACGTACGAACACCGGGGAGCTGTTTTTT. Its protein is CASSIRTNTGELFF.

CDR3 DNA: TGTGCCAGCAGTCCGGGACTAGCTATGTATGAGCAGTTCTTC. Translation gives CASSPGLAMYEQFF. The V and J genes are TRBV28 and TRBJ2-1, with 9 bases identical to TRBD2. The CDR3 runs 14 residues. The trim removed 5 bases at V and 8 bases at J, leaving 7 bases unmatched. Germline CDR1 and CDR2: MDHEN and SYDVKM.

The chain joins TRBV5-1 to TRBJ2-7; 12 bases are shared with TRBD1. CDR3 size: 17 residues. Germline loops: CDR1 SGHRS, CDR2 YFSETQ. V shed 8 bases, J shed 0 bases, and the junction held 12 bases outside the gene matches. The CDR3 spells CASRGQGATLSSYEQYF. The CDR3 nucleotides read TGCGCCAGTAGGGGACAGGGGGCTACCTTGAGCTCCTACGAGCAGTACTTC.

This clone came up once. The chain employs TRBV6-5 and TRBJ1-4; D not certain. The ends were cut back, 0 bases at V and 4 bases at J, with 9 bases in the middle. This CDR3 spans 15 amino acids. Germline V CDR1 and CDR2: MNHEY, SVGAGI. DNA for the CDR3: TGTGCCAGCAGTTACTCGTCGAATAGTAATGAAAAACTGTTTTTT. Its protein product is CASSYSSNSNEKLFF.

The chain has TRBV19 and TRBJ2-1, with TRBD1 matching 8 bases. The V gene's germline CDR1 is LNHDA and CDR2 SQIVND (reference sequence). V lost 1 base and J lost 2; bases outside the gene matches: 1. The CDR3 consists of 15 residues. CDR3 sequence reads: CASSIGRGPYNEQFF. The DNA of the CDR3 is TGTGCCAGTAGTATAGGCAGGGGGCCCTACAATGAGCAGTTCTTC.

J is TRBJ2-1 and V is TRBV7-9; the match to TRBD1 covers 7 bases. The CDR3 is made up of 16 amino acids. Germline loops: CDR1 SEHNR, CDR2 FQNEAQ (reference sequence). V lost 5 bases, J lost 0 bases, and 7 bases stayed unmatched. The chain's CDR3 is CASSRGGWGSYNEQFF. The CDR3 DNA is TGTGCCAGCAGCCGAGGGGGCTGGGGCTCCTACAATGAGCAGTTCTTC.

This chain connects TRBV25-1 to TRBJ2-3; 10 bases are a match to TRBD2. V trimming: 1 base; J trimming: 3 bases; junction bases outside the gene matches: 10. Germline CDR1 and CDR2: MGHDK and SYGVNS. The CDR3 totals 18 residues. The CDR3 protein is CASSESPPSGRVTDTQYF. In nucleotides, the CDR3 is TGTGCCAGCAGTGAATCTCCCCCCAGCGGGAGGGTTACAGATACGCAGTATTTT. Looking up the rest from reference TRBV25-1 and TRBJ2-3 gives the full variable domain: EADIYQTPRYLVIGTGKKITLECSQTMGHDKMYWYQQDPGMELHLIHYSYGVNSTEKGDLSSESTVSRIRTEHFPLTLESARPSHTSQYLCASSESPPSGRVTDTQYFGPGTRLTVL.

CDR3 in amino acids: CASSLAVENYGYTF. The CDR3 DNA is TGCGCCAGCAGCTTGGCCGTGGAGAACTATGGCTACACCTTC. The rearrangement uses TRBV5-1 and TRBJ1-2; D is uncertain. The CDR3 totals 14 residues. V was pared by 0 bases and J by 2 bases, with 8 bases between. CDR1 and CDR2 from the germline V gene are SGHRS and YFSETQ.

V and J are TRBV2 and TRBJ2-5; D is undetermined. The V and J ends lost 6 bases and 0 bases respectively, with 8 bases between them. Germline CDR1 reads SNHLY; CDR2 reads FYNNEI. The CDR3 sequence is 13 residues long. The CDR3 region is CASRVDYQETQYF. The DNA of the CDR3 is TGTGCCAGCAGAGTAGACTACCAAGAGACCCAGTACTTC. Combining the CDR3 with reference TRBV2 and TRBJ2-5 gives the whole variable domain EPEVTQTPSHQVTQMGQEVILRCVPISNHLYFYWYRQILGQKVEFLVSFYNNEISEKSEIFDDQFSVERPDGSNFTLKIRSTKLEDSAMYFCASRVDYQETQYFGPGTRLLVL.

The chain joins TRBV19 to TRBJ2-1; 7 positions agree with TRBD1. The germline V gene has CDR1 LNHDA and CDR2 SQIVND (reference sequence). V lost 7 bases to trimming and J lost 4 bases; unmatched junction nucleotides: 10. The CDR3 has 15 residues. The CDR3 loop is CASKKTGTGYNEQFF. The CDR3 DNA reads TGTGCCAGTAAAAAGACAGGGACGGGGTACAATGAGCAGTTCTTC. Complete variable domain (other parts from reference TRBV19 and TRBJ2-1): DGGITQSPKYLFRKEGQNVTLSCEQNLNHDAMYWYRQDPGQGLRLIYYSQIVNDFQKGDIAEGYSVSREKKESFPLTVTSAQKNPTAFYLCASKKTGTGYNEQFFGPGTRLTVL.

V gene TRBV19 combines with J gene TRBJ2-7; 12 nucleotides match TRBD1. Germline V gene lookup returns CDR1 LNHDA and CDR2 SQIVND (reference sequence). The CDR3 spans 14 residues. V lost 5 bases and J lost 6; bases outside the gene matches: 5. The DNA for the CDR3 is TGTGCCAGTAGTTTGGGGACAGGGGGCGGCGAGCAGTACTTC. Its translation is CASSLGTGGGEQYF.